This T cell receptor (beta chain) was recorded in a study of T cells after yellow fever vaccination. MiXCR, run by TCRdb on the 5' RACE reads, gives a single entry per CDR3 protein. The sample consists of 600,000 to 750,000 distinct CDR3 sequences, around an eighth of them appearing once. There are a few counts of this clonotype. This CDR3 contains 14 residues. Germline V CDR1 and CDR2: MDHEN, SYDVKM. Trimming took 7 bases from V and 0 from J, leaving 10 bases between them. The sequencing here drew on PBMCs, taken on the day of the yellow fever booster vaccination. The chain carries TRBV28 and TRBJ2-1; tentatively, D is TRBD1 or TRBD2 (5 bases each). The clonotype was recovered from a man aged 30 to 39 who received the YFV17D yellow fever vaccine. CDR3 DNA: TGTGCCAGCACGGACGGGACCTCCTACAATGAGCAGTTCTTC. Translated: CASTDGTSYNEQFF.